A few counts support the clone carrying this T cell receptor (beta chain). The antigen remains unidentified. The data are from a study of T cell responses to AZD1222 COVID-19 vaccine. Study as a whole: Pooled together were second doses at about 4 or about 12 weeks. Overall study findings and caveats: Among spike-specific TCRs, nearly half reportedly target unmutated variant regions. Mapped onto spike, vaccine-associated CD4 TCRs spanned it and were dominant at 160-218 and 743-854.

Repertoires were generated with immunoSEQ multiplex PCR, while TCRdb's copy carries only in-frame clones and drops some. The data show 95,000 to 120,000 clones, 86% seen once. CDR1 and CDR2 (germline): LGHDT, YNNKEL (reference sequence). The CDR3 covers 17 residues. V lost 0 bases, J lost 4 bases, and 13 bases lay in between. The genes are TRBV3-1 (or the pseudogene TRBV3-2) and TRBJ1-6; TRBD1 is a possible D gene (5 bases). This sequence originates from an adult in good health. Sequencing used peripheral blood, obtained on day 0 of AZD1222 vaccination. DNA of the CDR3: TGTGCCAGCAGCCAAGATGGGTCCGGGGGGTATAATTCACCCCTCCACTTT. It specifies CASSQDGSGGYNSPLHF.